The 22 T cell receptor beta chains presented below share a single source sample, sequenced in a study of CXCR3-negative and CXCR3-positive naive CD8 T cells. General study findings and limits: Naive CXCR3-positive cells had TRB CDR3s more hydrophobic than those of CXCR3-negative naive cells.

5' RACE that incorporated UMI labels was used to prepare the TRB cDNA libraries. TCRdb derives one entry per CDR3 protein from the 5' RACE reads, leaving out DNA. This sample's table reports around 130,000 distinct CDR3 sequences. No antigens are known for them. Sequencing input: naive CXCR3+ CD8+ T cells from blood. The subset: CD45RO-CCR7+CD27+CD95- naive CD8+ T cells expressing CXCR3 (TNR3+). These receptors originate from a human donor in good health. Some clones in this sample may be carry-over from other donors' samples.

The gene calls are TRBV7-6 and TRBJ2-7; as DNA is missing, the TRBD2 call by TCRdb cannot be tested. Germline CDR1 and CDR2: SGHVS and FNYEAQ. The CDR3 has 13 residues. This chain's CDR3 is CASRAGSSGEQYF.

This chain joins TRBV29-1 and TRBJ2-7; TCRdb outputs TRBD2, but without DNA this stays unchecked. The CDR3 has 14 residues. CDR1 is SQVTM, CDR2 ANQGSEA, per germline. The CDR3 protein is CSFDSSGGLGEQYF.

The J gene is TRBJ2-7, the V gene TRBV12-3 or TRBV12-4. The CDR3 runs 11 residues. This CDR3 reads CASSSIYEQYF.

The chain employs TRBV5-1 and TRBJ1-6; without DNA, the TCRdb call of TRBD1 cannot be checked. This CDR3 spans 17 amino acids. Germline values: CDR1 SGHRS, CDR2 YFSETQ. CDR3 sequence: CASSLDGQSSYNSPLHF.

The chain links TRBV2 to TRBJ2-7; TCRdb selects TRBD2, and the lack of DNA leaves this call unchecked. Germline loops: CDR1 SNHLY, CDR2 FYNNEI. The CDR3 covers 15 residues. The CDR3 loop reads CAITGLAGGPYEQYF.

The rearrangement uses TRBV6-6 and TRBJ1-1; TCRdb's D call, TRBD1, is unchecked because there is no DNA. Per the germline V gene, CDR1 is MNHNY and CDR2 is SVGAGI (reference sequence). The CDR3 covers 17 residues. CDR3: CASTPVGEGAMNTEAFF.

The rearrangement links TRBV11-2 to TRBJ2-1; as DNA is missing, the TRBD2 call by TCRdb cannot be tested. The length of the CDR3 is 13 residues. Germline CDR1 reads SGHAT; CDR2 reads FQNNGV. The CDR3 spells CASSGASANEQLF.

The rearrangement joins TRBV6-2 or TRBV6-3 to TRBJ1-1; the TCRdb call, TRBD1, lacks DNA for checking. Germline assignment: CDR1 MNHEY and CDR2 SVGEGT. CDR3 length equals 11 residues. CDR3 region: CASSPPDAAFF.

The chain's CDR3 is CASSEAPQGNTEAFF. The rearrangement links TRBV6-1 to TRBJ1-1; TCRdb selects TRBD1, and the lack of DNA leaves this call unchecked. The CDR3 runs 15 residues. Germline V gene data show CDR1 as MNHNS and CDR2 as SASEGT.

The V and J genes are TRBV7-6 and TRBJ2-2; without DNA, the TCRdb call of TRBD2 cannot be checked. Germline loops: CDR1 SGHVS, CDR2 FNYEAQ. The CDR3 spans 18 residues. The CDR3 region is CASSSPLLAGGDTGELFF.

V and J are TRBV28 and TRBJ1-3; absent DNA, TCRdb's TRBD1 call cannot be checked. Germline V gives CDR1 MDHEN, CDR2 SYDVKM. This CDR3 is 18 amino acids long. CDR3 amino acids: CASSRDRGSLDPGNTIYF.

The rearrangement joins TRBV7-6 to TRBJ2-3. Germline CDR1 SGHVS, CDR2 FNYEAQ. This CDR3 is 13 amino acids long. Here the CDR3 reads CAGSLGPTDTQYF.

V and J are TRBV24-1 and TRBJ2-1; TCRdb names TRBD1, which stays unverified in the absence of DNA. This CDR3 spans 14 amino acids. CDR1 is KGHDR and CDR2 is SFDVKD in the germline V gene. The CDR3 spells CATSERTGYNEQFF.

The V gene is TRBV4-3, the J gene TRBJ2-2. The length of the CDR3 is 17 residues. Germline CDR1 LGHNA, CDR2 YSLEER. The CDR3 reads CASSQEGRELNTGELFF.

The CDR3 here is CASSSGTGFNLQYF. The chain is built from TRBV6-5 and TRBJ2-7; TCRdb indicates TRBD1, and absent DNA this call remains unverified. Germline V lookup: CDR1 MNHEY, CDR2 SVGAGI. The CDR3 contains 14 residues.

The CDR3 is CASSLGVYSTEAFF. The chain is built from TRBV27 and TRBJ1-1; TCRdb calls TRBD1, which cannot be checked without DNA. The CDR3 covers 14 residues. Germline V gene data show CDR1 as MNHEY and CDR2 as SMNVEV (reference sequence).

This rearrangement joins TRBV12-3 or TRBV12-4 to TRBJ2-2; TCRdb's assignment of TRBD1 cannot be checked, as there is no DNA. This CDR3 is built from 12 residues. The CDR3 sequence is CASPTPRGELFF.

The rearrangement links TRBV5-6 to TRBJ2-7; TCRdb proposes TRBD2, but this gene call is untestable without DNA. The CDR3 loop spans 15 amino acids. Per the germline V gene, CDR1 is SGHDT and CDR2 is YYEEEE. This CDR3 reads CASSLGLVEGYEQYF. Together with reference TRBV5-6 and TRBJ2-7, the CDR3 gives the full variable domain: DAGVTQSPTHLIKTRGQQVTLRCSPKSGHDTVSWYQQALGQGPQFIFQYYEEEERQRGNFPDRFSGHQFPNYSSELNVNALLLGDSALYLCASSLGLVEGYEQYFGPGTRLTVT.

CDR3: CASSYAPREGGYTF. The gene calls are TRBV4-2 and TRBJ1-2. The length of the CDR3 is 14 residues. Germline V gene data show CDR1 as LGHNA and CDR2 as YNFKEQ.

This chain links TRBV5-1 with TRBJ2-7; TCRdb reports TRBD2, a call that lacks DNA to check it against. The CDR3 is 14 amino acids. The germline gives CDR1 SGHRS, CDR2 YFSETQ. The CDR3 protein is CASSFGTESYEQYF.

The rearrangement links TRBV19 to TRBJ1-1; there is no DNA to check the TCRdb D call of TRBD1. Germline-derived CDR1 and CDR2 are LNHDA and SQIVND (reference sequence). The CDR3 runs to 13 residues. The CDR3 is CASSMVEGREAFF.

The genes are TRBV12-3 or TRBV12-4 and TRBJ1-1; TCRdb proposes TRBD1, but this gene call is untestable without DNA. The CDR3 has 15 residues. Here the CDR3 reads CASRPDRSVGTEAFF.